The rows below give T cell receptor beta chains drawn from one sample of a study of cytomegalovirus exposure and HLA in healthy donors. Assay: immunoSEQ multiplex PCR; the TCRdb copy retains only in-frame clones and omits some. This repertoire shows about 120,000 clones, roughly three fifths found once; its top ten account for 9% to 10%. Sequencing input: PBMCs. The source is a middle-aged man in good health and CMV-seropositive. Both conserved end residues are part of each CDR3. D genes are given only for firm matches. A row's size may be missing; if present it is once, few, many or a size class.

clone_size	v_call	d_call	j_call	cdr3_length	cdr3_aa	cdr3_nt
-	TRBV7-8	TRBD2	TRBJ2-1	16	CASSLERLAGGNEQFF	TGTGCCAGCAGCTTAGAACGACTAGCGGGGGGCAATGAGCAGTTCTTC
-	TRBV6-5	-	TRBJ2-5	14	CASSFSTGIETQYF	TGTGCCAGCAGTTTCTCAACAGGGATAGAGACCCAGTACTTC
few	TRBV27	TRBD1	TRBJ2-2	19	CASSSAFQDRAENTGELFF	TGTGCCAGCAGTTCAGCCTTTCAGGACAGGGCCGAGAACACCGGGGAGCTGTTTTTT
few	TRBV5-5	-	TRBJ2-1	17	CASRRLWAGSIYGEQFF	TGTGCCAGCAGGCGTCTTTGGGCGGGATCCATCTACGGTGAGCAGTTCTTC
-	TRBV6-5	-	TRBJ1-1	15	CASSLNGGWRTEAFF	TGTGCCAGCAGTCTTAACGGCGGGTGGAGGACTGAAGCTTTCTTT
-	TRBV6-1	-	TRBJ1-1	13	CASSEHERGEAFF	TGTGCCAGCAGTGAACATGAACGGGGGGAAGCTTTCTTT
-	TRBV5-1	-	TRBJ1-1	14	CASSDSWTSTEAFF	TGCGCCAGCAGCGACAGTTGGACATCCACTGAAGCTTTCTTT
-	TRBV25-1	-	TRBJ1-2	15	CASSEAIQGVYGYTF	TGTGCCAGCAGTGAAGCGATACAGGGAGTATATGGCTACACCTTC
-	TRBV28	TRBD1	TRBJ1-3	15	CASSSGQLSGNTIYF	TGTGCCAGCAGTTCGGGACAGCTCTCTGGAAACACCATATATTTT
-	TRBV18	-	TRBJ1-2	13	CASSPREDYGYTF	TGTGCCAGCTCACCAAGAGAGGATTATGGCTACACCTTC
-	TRBV9	TRBD1	TRBJ1-4	14	CASSVDRGYEKLFF	TGTGCCAGCAGCGTGGACAGGGGGTATGAAAAACTGTTTTTT
-	TRBV6-5	-	TRBJ2-7	12	CASSPTPYEQYF	TGTGCCAGCAGTCCTACCCCCTACGAGCAGTACTTC
-	TRBV2	-	TRBJ2-1	14	CASSEVHLRHEQFF	TGTGCGAGCAGTGAGGTACACCTTCGCCATGAGCAGTTCTTC
-	TRBV6-5	TRBD1	TRBJ1-1	14	CASSYSQGDTEAFF	TGTGCCAGCAGTTACTCGCAGGGGGACACTGAAGCTTTCTTT
few	TRBV10-3	-	TRBJ2-2	12	CAISGVTGELFF	TGTGCCATCAGTGGAGTCACCGGGGAGCTGTTTTTT
once	TRBV11-2	TRBD2	TRBJ2-1	18	CASSSQTGLAGGYNEQFF	TGTGCCAGCAGCTCGCAGACCGGACTAGCGGGGGGGTACAATGAGCAGTTCTTC
once	TRBV7-9	TRBD1	TRBJ2-5	15	CASSRRTGVSETQYF	TGTGCCAGCAGCCGGCGGACAGGGGTATCGGAGACCCAGTACTTC
once	TRBV7-2	-	TRBJ2-7	12	CASSLVFYEQYF	TGTGCCAGCAGCTTAGTATTCTACGAGCAGTACTTC
few	TRBV11-2	-	TRBJ2-7	16	CASSSKARTGGYEQYF	TGTGCCAGCAGCTCCAAGGCCCGGACAGGAGGGTACGAGCAGTACTTC
-	TRBV5-1	-	TRBJ2-1	13	CASSLNSNNEQFF	TGCGCCAGCAGCTTGAACAGCAACAATGAGCAGTTCTTC
-	TRBV7-9	-	TRBJ2-5	13	CASTPGRVETQYF	TGTGCCAGCACCCCAGGTCGAGTGGAGACCCAGTACTTC
-	TRBV7-9	-	TRBJ2-5	14	CASSLNLGPETQYF	TGTGCCAGCAGCTTAAATCTGGGGCCAGAGACCCAGTACTTC
-	TRBV5-1	TRBD1	TRBJ1-5	15	CASSSTGEGEQPQHF	TGCGCCAGCAGCTCCACAGGGGAAGGCGAACAGCCCCAGCATTTT
-	TRBV9	TRBD1	TRBJ1-4	15	CASSVAWDRDEKLFF	TGTGCCAGCAGCGTAGCTTGGGACAGAGATGAAAAACTGTTTTTT
-	TRBV9	-	TRBJ1-1	15	CASSVEGDLNTEAFF	TGTGCCAGCAGCGTAGAAGGGGACTTGAACACTGAAGCTTTCTTT
-	TRBV6-1	-	TRBJ1-5	15	CASSEGSYSNQPQHF	TGTGCCAGCAGTGAGGGCAGTTATAGCAATCAGCCCCAGCATTTT